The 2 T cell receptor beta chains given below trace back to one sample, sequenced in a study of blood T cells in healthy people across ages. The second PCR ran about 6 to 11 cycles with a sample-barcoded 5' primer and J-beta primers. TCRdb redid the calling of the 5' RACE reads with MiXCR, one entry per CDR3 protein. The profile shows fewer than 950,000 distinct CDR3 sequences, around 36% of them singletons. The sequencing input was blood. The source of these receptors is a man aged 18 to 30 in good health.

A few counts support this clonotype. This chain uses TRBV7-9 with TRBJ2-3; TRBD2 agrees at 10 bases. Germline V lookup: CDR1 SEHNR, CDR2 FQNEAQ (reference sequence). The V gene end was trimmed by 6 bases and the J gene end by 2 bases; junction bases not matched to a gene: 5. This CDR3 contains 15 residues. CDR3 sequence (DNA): TGTGCCAGCAGAACGCTAGCGGGGGCCACAGATACGCAGTATTTT. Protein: CASRTLAGATDTQYF.

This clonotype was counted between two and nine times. The CDR3 loop reads CASSKGQGQPQHF. The CDR3 coding sequence is TGTGCCAGCAGTAAAGGCCAAGGGCAGCCCCAGCATTTT. The V and J genes are TRBV6-5 and TRBJ1-5; D remains unclear. CDR3 size: 13 residues. The germline V gene has CDR1 MNHEY and CDR2 SVGAGI. The germline V and J ends were trimmed by 5 bases and 7 bases, with 12 bases remaining between them.